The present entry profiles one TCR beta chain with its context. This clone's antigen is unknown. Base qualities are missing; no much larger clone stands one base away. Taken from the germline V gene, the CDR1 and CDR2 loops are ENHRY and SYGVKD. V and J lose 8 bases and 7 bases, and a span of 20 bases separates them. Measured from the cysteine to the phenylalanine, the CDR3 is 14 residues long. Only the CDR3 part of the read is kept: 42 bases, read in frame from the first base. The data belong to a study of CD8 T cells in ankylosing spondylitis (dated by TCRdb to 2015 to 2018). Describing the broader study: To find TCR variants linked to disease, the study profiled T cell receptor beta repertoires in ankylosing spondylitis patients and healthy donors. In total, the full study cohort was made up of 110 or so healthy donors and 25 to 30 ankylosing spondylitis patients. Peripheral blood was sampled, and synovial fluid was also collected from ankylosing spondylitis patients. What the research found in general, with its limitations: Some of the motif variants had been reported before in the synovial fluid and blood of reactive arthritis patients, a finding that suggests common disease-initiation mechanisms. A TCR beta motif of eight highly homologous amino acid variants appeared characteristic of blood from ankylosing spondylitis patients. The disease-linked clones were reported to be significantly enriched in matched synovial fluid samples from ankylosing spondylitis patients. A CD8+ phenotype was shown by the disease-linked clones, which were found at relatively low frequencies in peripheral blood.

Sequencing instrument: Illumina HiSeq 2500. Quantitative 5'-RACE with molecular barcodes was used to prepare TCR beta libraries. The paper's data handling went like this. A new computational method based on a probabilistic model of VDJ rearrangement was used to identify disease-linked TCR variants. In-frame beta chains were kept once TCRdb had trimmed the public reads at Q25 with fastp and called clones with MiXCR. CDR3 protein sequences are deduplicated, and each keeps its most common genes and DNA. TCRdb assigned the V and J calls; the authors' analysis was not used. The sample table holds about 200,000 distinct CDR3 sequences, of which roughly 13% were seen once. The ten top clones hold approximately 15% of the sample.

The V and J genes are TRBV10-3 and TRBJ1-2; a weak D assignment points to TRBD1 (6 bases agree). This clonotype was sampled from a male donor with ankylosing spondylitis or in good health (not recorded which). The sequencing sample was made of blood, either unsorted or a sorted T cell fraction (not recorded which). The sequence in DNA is TGTGCCATCCACACCGTCGGGGGGGCTGGTGGCTACACCTTC. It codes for CAIHTVGGAGGYTF.